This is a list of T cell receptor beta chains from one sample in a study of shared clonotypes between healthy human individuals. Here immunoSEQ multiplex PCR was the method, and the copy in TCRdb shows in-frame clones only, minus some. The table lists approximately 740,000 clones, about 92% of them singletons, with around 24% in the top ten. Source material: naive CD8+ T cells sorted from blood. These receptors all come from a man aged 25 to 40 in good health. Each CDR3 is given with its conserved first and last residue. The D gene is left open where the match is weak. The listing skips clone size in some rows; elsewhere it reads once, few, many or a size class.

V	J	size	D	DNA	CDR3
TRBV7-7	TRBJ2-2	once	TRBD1	TGTGCGGCTGGACAGGATATGAACACCGGGGAGCTGTTTTTT	CAAGQDMNTGELFF
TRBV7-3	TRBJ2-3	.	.	TGTGCCAGCAGCTTAACCTTAGACCTTAGAGATACGCAGTATTTT	CASSLTLDLRDTQYF
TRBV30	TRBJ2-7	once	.	TGTGCCTGGAGTCTGTTTTCCTACGAGCAGTACTTC	CAWSLFSYEQYF
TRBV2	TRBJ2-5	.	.	TGTGCCAGCGGCAGTGTGTTTGGTTTGGAGACCCAGTACTTC	CASGSVFGLETQYF
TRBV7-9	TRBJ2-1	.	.	TGTGCCAGCAGCTTAGCAGGGGCGGGGACCGCCGACAATGAGCAGTTCTTC	CASSLAGAGTADNEQFF
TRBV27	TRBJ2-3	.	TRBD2	TGTGCCAGCAGTTTATTTCTGCCTAGCGGGATCACAGATACGCAGTATTTT	CASSLFLPSGITDTQYF
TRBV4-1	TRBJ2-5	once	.	TGCGCCAGCAGCCAAGTTCCCTTAGGGGGGGAGACCCAGTACTTC	CASSQVPLGGETQYF
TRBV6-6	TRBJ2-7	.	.	TGTGCCAGCAGTTACGATGGGACACCCTACGAGCAGTACTTC	CASSYDGTPYEQYF
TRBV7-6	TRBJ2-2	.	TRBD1	TGTGCCAGCAGCTTAGGGAGACAGGGGGGAAACACCGGGGAGCTGTTTTTT	CASSLGRQGGNTGELFF
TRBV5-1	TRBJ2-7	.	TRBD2	TGCGCCAGCAGTATAACCCAAGGACTAGCGAGCGAGCAGTACTTC	CASSITQGLASEQYF
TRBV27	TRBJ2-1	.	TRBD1	TGTGCCAGCAACCACAGGGGTGGGAATGAGCAGTTCTTC	CASNHRGGNEQFF
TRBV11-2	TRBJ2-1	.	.	TGTGCCAGCAGCCAGGACAGCGACAATGAGCAGTTCTTC	CASSQDSDNEQFF
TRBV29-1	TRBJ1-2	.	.	TGCAGCGTTGAAGATCTGACGGCGAGGCACTATGGCTACACCTTC	CSVEDLTARHYGYTF
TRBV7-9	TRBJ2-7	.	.	TGTGCCAGCAGCTTAGTGGGCGGGCCGGCCTACGAGCAGTACTTC	CASSLVGGPAYEQYF
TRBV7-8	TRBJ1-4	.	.	TGTGCCAGCAGCCACGTGATGGGGGAAAAACTGTTTTTT	CASSHVMGEKLFF
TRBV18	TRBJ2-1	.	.	TGTGCCAGCTCACCACTTTCCCGGGGGGCAGGCAATGAGCAGTTCTTC	CASSPLSRGAGNEQFF
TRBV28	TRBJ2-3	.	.	TGTGCCAGCATGGGTGTGGCTAGCGGCACAGATACGCAGTATTTT	CASMGVASGTDTQYF
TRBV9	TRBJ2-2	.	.	TGTGCCAGCAGCGTAGAAAACCCCCCCAACACCGGGGAGCTGTTTTTT	CASSVENPPNTGELFF
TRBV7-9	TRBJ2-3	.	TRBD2	TGTGCCAGCAGCTTCGTGGGACTAGCGGACCCAGATACGCAGTATTTT	CASSFVGLADPDTQYF
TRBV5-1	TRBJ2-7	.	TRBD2	TGCGCCAGCAGCCCGCCACGCGGGAGGGATTCCTACGAGCAGTACTTC	CASSPPRGRDSYEQYF
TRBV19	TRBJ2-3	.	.	TGTGCCAGTAGTATAGGAGCGGGATTCGGGGGCGCAGATACGCAGTATTTT	CASSIGAGFGGADTQYF
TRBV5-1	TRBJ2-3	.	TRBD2	TGCGCCAGCACCCCGGGAGTAGGGCAGCGGGACACAGATACGCAGTATTTT	CASTPGVGQRDTDTQYF
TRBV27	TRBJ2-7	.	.	TGTGCCAGCAGTTTATTTCGGGACCCCTCCTACGAGCAGTACTTC	CASSLFRDPSYEQYF
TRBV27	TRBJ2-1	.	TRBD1	TGTGCCAGCAGTTTCGGTTGGCAGGGGGACAATGAGCAGTTCTTC	CASSFGWQGDNEQFF
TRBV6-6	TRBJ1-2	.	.	TGTGCCAGCAGTTACCGATTAAATAGGGGGTCCTATGGCTACACCTTC	CASSYRLNRGSYGYTF
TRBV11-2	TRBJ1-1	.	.	TGTGCCAGCAGCTTGTTGTCATTGAACACTGAAGCTTTCTTT	CASSLLSLNTEAFF
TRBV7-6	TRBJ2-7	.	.	TGTGCCAGCAGCTTAGTGGCACGTGACGAGCAGTACTTC	CASSLVARDEQYF
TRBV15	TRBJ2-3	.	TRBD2	TGTGCCACCAGCAACCTAGCGGGAGGGAGCACAGATACGCAGTATTTT	CATSNLAGGSTDTQYF
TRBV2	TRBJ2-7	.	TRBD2	TGTGCCAGCATGGGGCGGCTTCTAGCGGGAGGTCTCTACGAGCAGTACTTC	CASMGRLLAGGLYEQYF
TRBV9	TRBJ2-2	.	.	TGTGCCAGCAGCGTTGGCGGAGGCACCGGGGAGCTGTTTTTT	CASSVGGGTGELFF
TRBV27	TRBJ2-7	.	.	TGTGCCAGCAGTTTATCGGGTAGCTACTACGAGCAGTACTTC	CASSLSGSYYEQYF
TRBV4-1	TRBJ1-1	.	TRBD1	TGCGCCAGCAGCCATCTACAGGGGGCGAACACTGAAGCTTTCTTT	CASSHLQGANTEAFF
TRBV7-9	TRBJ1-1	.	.	TGTGCCAGCAGCTCGGTCGGGGGGGACACTGAAGCTTTCTTT	CASSSVGGDTEAFF
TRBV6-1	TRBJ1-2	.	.	TGTGCCAGCAAGTTTGATCCTGCTAACTATGGCTACACCTTC	CASKFDPANYGYTF
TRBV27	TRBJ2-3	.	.	TGTGCCAGCAGTTTTTCGAACAGCACAGATACGCAGTATTTT	CASSFSNSTDTQYF
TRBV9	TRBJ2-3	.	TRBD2	TGTGCCAGCAGCGCCTCCCGGGCTAGCGGGAGGGGACTAACAGATACGCAGTATTTT	CASSASRASGRGLTDTQYF
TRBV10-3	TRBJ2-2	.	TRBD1	TGTGCCATCCACAAAACCCAAACCGGGACAGGCACGTTGAGGACCGGGGAGCTGTTTTTT	CAIHKTQTGTGTLRTGELFF
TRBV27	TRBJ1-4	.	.	TGTGCCAGCAGTTTTGCCGGGGGGTATGAAAAACTGTTTTTT	CASSFAGGYEKLFF
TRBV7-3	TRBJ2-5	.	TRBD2	TGTGCCAGCAGCCTGACGGGGACTAGCCGACAAGAGACCCAGTACTTC	CASSLTGTSRQETQYF
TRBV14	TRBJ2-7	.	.	TGTGCCAGCAGCTCCAGGGTACGCTACGAGCAGTACTTC	CASSSRVRYEQYF
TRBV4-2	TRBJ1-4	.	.	TGTGCCAGCAGCACCCTGACCAGAAATGAAAAACTGTTTTTT	CASSTLTRNEKLFF
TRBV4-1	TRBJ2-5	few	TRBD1	TGCGCCAGCAGCCAAGTGGACAGGGCCCAAGAGACCCAGTACTTC	CASSQVDRAQETQYF
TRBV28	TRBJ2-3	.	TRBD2	TGTGCCAGCAAAGGCGTCCGGGGGCTAGCGGGACGGGACACAGATACGCAGTATTTT	CASKGVRGLAGRDTDTQYF
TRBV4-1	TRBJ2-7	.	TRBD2	TGCGCCAGCAGCCCACTAGCGCTGAGCTCCTACGAGCAGTACTTC	CASSPLALSSYEQYF
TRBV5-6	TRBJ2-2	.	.	TGTGCCAGCAGCTTTGGAGTACCAGAGAACACCGGGGAGCTGTTTTTT	CASSFGVPENTGELFF
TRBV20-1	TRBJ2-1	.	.	TGCAGTGCTACAGACAGGCTGCAGTTCTTC	CSATDRLQFF
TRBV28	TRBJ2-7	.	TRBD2	TGTGCCAGCAGTAGCCTAGCGGGAGTGGTCTACGAGCAGTACTTC	CASSSLAGVVYEQYF
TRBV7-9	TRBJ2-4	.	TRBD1	TGTGCCAGCAGCTTGGGACAGGGAACCAGGGACATTCAGTACTTC	CASSLGQGTRDIQYF
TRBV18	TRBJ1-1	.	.	TGTGCCAGCTACGAGGGGCGAGGAACTGAAGCTTTCTTT	CASYEGRGTEAFF
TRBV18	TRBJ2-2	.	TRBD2	TGTGCCAGCTCACGCTCTACTAGCGGCACCGGGGAGCTGTTTTTT	CASSRSTSGTGELFF
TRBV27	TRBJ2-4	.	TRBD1	TGTGCCAGCAGCCGGGACAGGGTCGCCAAAAACATTCAGTACTTC	CASSRDRVAKNIQYF
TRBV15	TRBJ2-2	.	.	TGTGCCACCAGAGAGACTGAGCACCGGGAGCTGTTTTTT	CATRETEHRELFF
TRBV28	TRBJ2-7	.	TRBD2	TGTGCCATGACGGGGAGGGGCTCCTACGAGCAGTACTTC	CAMTGRGSYEQYF
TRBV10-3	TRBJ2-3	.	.	TGTGCCATCAGTGGGAACAGATCGACAGATACGCAGTATTTT	CAISGNRSTDTQYF
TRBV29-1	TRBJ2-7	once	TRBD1	TGCAGTTACAGGGGCCAGAGCTCCTACGAGCAGTACTTC	CSYRGQSSYEQYF
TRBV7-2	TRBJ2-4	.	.	TGTGCCAGCAGCTTATATGTGTCGGACATTCAGTACTTC	CASSLYVSDIQYF
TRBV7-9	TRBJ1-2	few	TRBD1	TGTGCCAGCAGCTCGAATATACAGGGGAACTATGGCTACACCTTC	CASSSNIQGNYGYTF
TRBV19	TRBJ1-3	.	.	TGTGCCAGTACTCCCCGGCCGGGGATGAGTACGTGGAACACCATATATTTT	CASTPRPGMSTWNTIYF
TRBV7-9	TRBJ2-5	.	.	TGTGCCAGCAGGCCTACTAGCATTCAGACCCAGTACTTC	CASRPTSIQTQYF